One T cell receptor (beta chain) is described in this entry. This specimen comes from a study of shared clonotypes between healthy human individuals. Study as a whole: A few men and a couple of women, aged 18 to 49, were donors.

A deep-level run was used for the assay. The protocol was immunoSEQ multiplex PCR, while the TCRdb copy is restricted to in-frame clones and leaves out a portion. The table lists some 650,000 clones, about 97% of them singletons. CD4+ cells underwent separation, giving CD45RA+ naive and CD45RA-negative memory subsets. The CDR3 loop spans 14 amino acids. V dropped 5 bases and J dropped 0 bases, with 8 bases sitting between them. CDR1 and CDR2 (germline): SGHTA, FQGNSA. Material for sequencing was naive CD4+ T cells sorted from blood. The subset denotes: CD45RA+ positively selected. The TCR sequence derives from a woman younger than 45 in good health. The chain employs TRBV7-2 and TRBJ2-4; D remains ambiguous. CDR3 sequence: CASSPAAAKNIQYF. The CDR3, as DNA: TGTGCCAGCAGCCCAGCTGCAGCCAAAAACATTCAGTACTTC.